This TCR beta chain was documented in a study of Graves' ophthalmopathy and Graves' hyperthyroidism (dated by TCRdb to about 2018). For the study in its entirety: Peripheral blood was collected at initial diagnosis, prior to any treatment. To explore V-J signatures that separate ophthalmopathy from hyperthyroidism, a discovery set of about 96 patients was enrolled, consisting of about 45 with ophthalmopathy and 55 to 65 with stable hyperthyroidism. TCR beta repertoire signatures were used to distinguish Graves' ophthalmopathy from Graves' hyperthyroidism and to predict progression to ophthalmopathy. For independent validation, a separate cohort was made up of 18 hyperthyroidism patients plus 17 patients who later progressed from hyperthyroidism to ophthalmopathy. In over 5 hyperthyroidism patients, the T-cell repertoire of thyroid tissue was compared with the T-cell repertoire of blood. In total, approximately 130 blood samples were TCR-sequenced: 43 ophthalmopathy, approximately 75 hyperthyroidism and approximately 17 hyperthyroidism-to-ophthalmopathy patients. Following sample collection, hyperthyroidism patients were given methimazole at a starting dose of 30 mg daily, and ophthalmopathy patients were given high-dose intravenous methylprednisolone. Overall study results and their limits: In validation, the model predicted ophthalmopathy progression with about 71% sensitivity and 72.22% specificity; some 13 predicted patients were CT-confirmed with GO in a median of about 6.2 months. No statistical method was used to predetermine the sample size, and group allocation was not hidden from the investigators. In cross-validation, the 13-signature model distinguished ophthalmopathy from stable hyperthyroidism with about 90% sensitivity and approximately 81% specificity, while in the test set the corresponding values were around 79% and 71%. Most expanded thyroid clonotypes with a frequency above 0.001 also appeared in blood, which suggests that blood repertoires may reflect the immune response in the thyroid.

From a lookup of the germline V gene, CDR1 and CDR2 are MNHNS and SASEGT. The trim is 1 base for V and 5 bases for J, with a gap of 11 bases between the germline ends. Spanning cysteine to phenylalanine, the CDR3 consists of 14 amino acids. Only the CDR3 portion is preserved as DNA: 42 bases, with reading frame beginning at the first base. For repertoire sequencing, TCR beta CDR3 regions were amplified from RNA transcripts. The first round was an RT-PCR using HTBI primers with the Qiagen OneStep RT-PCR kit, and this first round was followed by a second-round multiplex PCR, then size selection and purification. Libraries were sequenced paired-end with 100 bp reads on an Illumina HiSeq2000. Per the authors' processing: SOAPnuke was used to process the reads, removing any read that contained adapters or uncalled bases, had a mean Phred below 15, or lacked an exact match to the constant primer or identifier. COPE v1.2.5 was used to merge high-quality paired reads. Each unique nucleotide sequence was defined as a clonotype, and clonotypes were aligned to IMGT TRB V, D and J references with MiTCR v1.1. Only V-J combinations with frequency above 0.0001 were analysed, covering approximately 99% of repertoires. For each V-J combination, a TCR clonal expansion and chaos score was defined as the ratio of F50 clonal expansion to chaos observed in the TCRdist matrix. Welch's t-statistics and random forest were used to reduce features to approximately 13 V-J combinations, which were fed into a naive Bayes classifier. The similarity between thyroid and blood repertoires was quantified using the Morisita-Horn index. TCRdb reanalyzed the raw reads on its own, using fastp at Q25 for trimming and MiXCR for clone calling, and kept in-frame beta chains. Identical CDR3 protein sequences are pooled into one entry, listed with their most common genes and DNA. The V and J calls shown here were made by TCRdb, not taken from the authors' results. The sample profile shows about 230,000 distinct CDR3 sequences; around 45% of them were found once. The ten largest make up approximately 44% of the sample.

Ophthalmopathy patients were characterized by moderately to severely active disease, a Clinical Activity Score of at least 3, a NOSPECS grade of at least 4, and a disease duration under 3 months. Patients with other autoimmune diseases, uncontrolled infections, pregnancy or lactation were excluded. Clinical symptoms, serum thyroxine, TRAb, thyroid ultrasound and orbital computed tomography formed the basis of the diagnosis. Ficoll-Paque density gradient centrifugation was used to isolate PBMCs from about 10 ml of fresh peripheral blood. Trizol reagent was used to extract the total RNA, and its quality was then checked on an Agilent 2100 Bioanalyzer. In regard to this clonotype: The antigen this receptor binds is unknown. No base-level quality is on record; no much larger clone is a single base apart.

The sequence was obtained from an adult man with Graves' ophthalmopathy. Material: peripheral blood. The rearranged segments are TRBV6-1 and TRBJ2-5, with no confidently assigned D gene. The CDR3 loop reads CASSEGRAAETQYF. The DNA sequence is TGTGCCAGCAGTGAAGGTAGGGCCGCGGAGACCCAGTACTTC.